Below are 31 T cell receptor beta chains sequenced from a single sample in a study of response to subunit inactivated influenza vaccine. A single record per CDR3 protein comes from TCRdb applying MiXCR to the RT-PCR reads. Of more than 600,000 distinct CDR3 sequences listed, 15% to 20% are singletons. The sequencing used PBMCs from blood, collected 4 to 6 days after vaccination. These receptors were taken from a man in his fifties who received an inactivated influenza vaccine.

This clonotype occurred many times. V gene TRBV9 combines with J gene TRBJ2-7; 10 bases fit TRBD2. The germline CDR1 and CDR2 sequences are SGDLS and YYNGEE. This CDR3 has 15 residues. The ends lost 3 bases at V and 2 bases at J; junction bases unmatched: 5. This CDR3 is CASSEAGTSAYEQYF. CDR3 DNA sequence: TGTGCCAGCAGCGAGGCCGGGACTAGCGCCTACGAGCAGTACTTC.

This clonotype was observed a few times. This chain uses TRBV12-3 or TRBV12-4 with TRBJ2-1; TRBD2 matches at 8 bases. Germline trimming cut 3 bases from V and 4 bases from J; bases unmatched to any gene: 5. The CDR3 length is 15 residues. CDR3 residues: CASSFGAGVYNEQFF. CDR3 coding DNA: TGTGCCAGCAGTTTCGGAGCGGGGGTTTACAATGAGCAGTTCTTC.

This clonotype came up a few times. V and J are TRBV7-8 and TRBJ2-7; D unclear. The CDR3 has 11 amino acids. The germline gives CDR1 SGHVS, CDR2 FQNEAQ. Trimming took 5 bases from V and 6 from J, leaving 8 bases between them. The CDR3 DNA reads as TGTGCCAGCAGCCCTGCCTCCGAGCAGTACTTC. It specifies CASSPASEQYF.

The rearrangement joins TRBV15 to TRBJ2-1; D tentatively fits TRBD1 or TRBD2 (5 bases each). Trimming took off 0 bases at V and 7 bases at J, with 19 bases between the two ends. The CDR3 extends over 17 amino acids. Germline assignment: CDR1 LNHNV and CDR2 YYDKDF (reference sequence). The CDR3 DNA follows: TGTGCCACCAGCAGAGATGTGGTAAGGGACGGGCGTAATGAGCAGTTCTTC. This codes for CATSRDVVRDGRNEQFF.

The chain has TRBV6-5 and TRBJ2-7, with D maybe TRBD2 (6 bases). The germline V and J ends were trimmed by 2 bases and 1 base, with 12 bases remaining between them. CDR3 length: 15 residues. Germline values: CDR1 MNHEY, CDR2 SVGAGI. The CDR3 region has the DNA TGTGCCAGCAGTTACGCCGGGACTCATTCCTACGAGCAGTACTTC. As protein: CASSYAGTHSYEQYF.

This clonotype was seen more than once but under ten times. This chain links TRBV4-1 with TRBJ2-2; D is perhaps TRBD2 (6 bases). Between the trimmed V and J ends, which lost 1 base and 0 bases, there was a span of 9 bases. CDR1 is MGHRA, CDR2 YSYEKL, per germline. CDR3 length equals 16 residues. The CDR3 reads CASSQVVAANTGELFF. The CDR3 region has the DNA TGCGCCAGCAGCCAAGTCGTAGCGGCGAACACCGGGGAGCTGTTTTTT.

This clonotype came up many times. J is TRBJ1-2 and V is TRBV28; unclear D gene. V dropped 3 bases and J dropped 5 bases, with 10 bases sitting between them. Germline V gene data show CDR1 as MDHEN and CDR2 as SYDVKM. This CDR3 is built from 13 residues. For the CDR3, the DNA is TGTGCCAGCAGTTTCGAACAGAAATATGGCTACACCTTC. This encodes CASSFEQKYGYTF.

The CDR3 spells CASSRRLAEETEQFF. CDR3 nucleotides: TGTGCCAGCAGCCGTAGACTAGCGGAGGAGACGGAACAGTTCTTC. The V call is TRBV5-4, the J call TRBJ2-1; 9 nucleotides match TRBD2. The length of the CDR3 is 15 residues. Germline CDR1 and CDR2: SGHNT and YYREEE (reference sequence). Germline trimming cut 4 bases from V and 13 bases from J; bases unmatched to any gene: 15. Variable domain in full (rest from reference TRBV5-4 and TRBJ2-1): ETGVTQSPTHLIKTRGQQVTLRCSSQSGHNTVSWYQQALGQGPQFIFQYYREEENGRGNFPPRFSGLQFPNYSSELNVNALELDDSALYLCASSRRLAEETEQFFGPGTRLTVL.

The chain recombines TRBV6-5 with TRBJ1-2; D gene ambiguous. The CDR3 covers 14 residues. Between the trimmed V and J ends, which lost 0 bases and 6 bases, there was a span of 11 bases. Looked up from germline, CDR1 is MNHEY and CDR2 is SVGAGI. The CDR3 DNA reads as TGTGCCAGCAGTTACTCGGGGAGGGAGGATGGCTACACCTTC. Protein: CASSYSGREDGYTF.

This chain uses TRBV20-1 with TRBJ1-6; the match to TRBD1 covers 8 bases. The germline CDR1 and CDR2 sequences are DFQATT and SNEGSKA (reference sequence). The CDR3 has 15 amino acids. J gave up 10 bases and V 1 base, and 9 bases lay outside the gene matches. The CDR3 region is CSARGNDRGGSPLHF. The CDR3 DNA reads as TGCAGTGCTAGAGGGAACGACAGGGGAGGGTCACCCCTCCACTTT.

In DNA, the CDR3 is TGTGCCATCAGTGCCTCGGAGGGAGGCTACACCTTC. Protein: CAISASEGGYTF. The gene calls are TRBV10-3 and TRBJ1-2, with no clear D. CDR1 is ENHRY, CDR2 SYGVKD, per germline. The CDR3 loop spans 12 amino acids. V lost 4 bases and J lost 8, with 11 bases in between.

The chain carries TRBV14 and TRBJ1-2, with D perhaps matching TRBD1 (5 bases). Trimming pared 0 bases from V and 6 bases from J, leaving 14 bases between. CDR1 is SGHDN and CDR2 is FVKESK in the germline V gene. This CDR3 is built from 15 residues. The CDR3 nucleotides are TGTGCCAGCAGCCAAGAATTCTTCGGCAGGGATGGCTACACCTTC. This encodes CASSQEFFGRDGYTF.

This clonotype was detected a few times. The rearrangement uses TRBV28 and TRBJ1-2; a possible D gene is TRBD1 (6 bases). The germline gives CDR1 MDHEN, CDR2 SYDVKM. V lost 5 bases and J lost 9, with 19 bases in between. The CDR3 extends over 14 amino acids. CDR3: CASSPGQSHSSYTF. CDR3 nucleotide sequence: TGTGCCAGCAGTCCGGGACAATCCCATTCAAGCTACACCTTC.

This clonotype was seen a few times. J is TRBJ2-1 and V is TRBV7-9; 8 nucleotides line up with TRBD1. The V and J ends lost 4 bases and 7 bases, in that order; junction bases with no gene match: 3. The germline CDR1 and CDR2 sequences are SEHNR and FQNEAQ (reference sequence). The CDR3 has 13 residues. Written as DNA, the CDR3 is TGTGCCAGCAGCTCCAGGACAGGGAATGAGCAGTTCTTC. Amino acids: CASSSRTGNEQFF. The variable domain in full, completed from reference TRBV7-9 and TRBJ2-1, reads DTGVSQNPRHKITKRGQNVTFRCDPISEHNRLYWYRQTLGQGPEFLTYFQNEAQLEKSRLLSDRFSAERPKGSFSTLEIQRTEQGDSAMYLCASSSRTGNEQFFGPGTRLTVL.

This clonotype turned up a few times. The chain recombines TRBV20-1 with TRBJ2-1, with 7 nucleotides matching TRBD1. The V gene end was trimmed by 3 bases and the J gene end by 0 bases; junction bases not matched to a gene: 2. The CDR3 runs to 14 residues. Germline V lookup: CDR1 DFQATT, CDR2 SNEGSKA (reference sequence). The chain's CDR3 is CSARRGPSYNEQFF. In DNA form, the CDR3 reads TGCAGTGCTAGGAGGGGGCCCTCCTACAATGAGCAGTTCTTC.

The chain couples TRBV19 to TRBJ2-7; TRBD2 matches at 10 bases. Germline V gene lookup returns CDR1 LNHDA and CDR2 SQIVND (reference sequence). V trimming: 6 bases; J trimming: 3 bases; junction bases outside the gene matches: 11. The CDR3 totals 16 residues. Written as DNA, the CDR3 is TGTGCCAGTAGCCCTAGCGGACTAGCGGCGGGCTACGAGCAGTACTTC. Protein sequence: CASSPSGLAAGYEQYF.

This clonotype occurred a few times. The chain is built from TRBV20-1 and TRBJ2-3; either TRBD1 or TRBD2 may supply D (5 bases each). V dropped 1 base and J dropped 0 bases, with 14 bases sitting between them. Germline V gene lookup returns CDR1 DFQATT and CDR2 SNEGSKA (reference sequence). This CDR3 is built from 16 residues. In DNA, the CDR3 is TGCAGTGCTAGAGCACTGAGGGGCCAAAGCACAGATACGCAGTATTTT. Amino acids: CSARALRGQSTDTQYF.

This clonotype was counted only a few times. The chain combines TRBV9 with TRBJ2-5; D uncertain. Germline loops: CDR1 SGDLS, CDR2 YYNGEE. This CDR3 is 14 amino acids long. Trimming took off 3 bases at V and 5 bases at J, with 14 bases between the two ends. DNA for the CDR3: TGTGCCAGCAGCGGAAGAGACAACTCGGAGACCCAGTACTTC. It translates to CASSGRDNSETQYF.

This clonotype was recorded a few times. J is TRBJ2-5 and V is TRBV11-2, with TRBD2 as a possible D gene (6 bases). Germline CDR1 and CDR2: SGHAT and FQNNGV. This CDR3 is built from 17 residues. V dropped 5 bases and J dropped 10 bases, with 29 bases sitting between them. The CDR3 spells CASSPRLIRGVRGIQYF. The DNA of the CDR3 is TGTGCCAGCAGCCCACGCCTAATTCGGGGCGTTCGGGGGATCCAGTACTTC. Variable domain in full (rest from reference TRBV11-2 and TRBJ2-5): EAGVAQSPRYKIIEKRQSVAFWCNPISGHATLYWYQQILGQGPKLLIQFQNNGVVDDSQLPKDRFSAERLKGVDSTLKIQPAKLEDSAVYLCASSPRLIRGVRGIQYFGPGTRLLVL.

J is TRBJ2-6 and V is TRBV2; D unresolved. Deletions cut 6 bases from V and 2 bases from J, with 17 bases between. The germline V gene has CDR1 SNHLY and CDR2 FYNNEI. The CDR3 covers 17 residues. CDR3 coding DNA: TGTGCCAGCAGAGACTTCCGGTTTGGCCCTGGGGCCAACGTCCTGACTTTC. The encoded protein is CASRDFRFGPGANVLTF. Together with reference TRBV2 and TRBJ2-6, the CDR3 gives the full variable domain: EPEVTQTPSHQVTQMGQEVILRCVPISNHLYFYWYRQILGQKVEFLVSFYNNEISEKSEIFDDQFSVERPDGSNFTLKIRSTKLEDSAMYFCASRDFRFGPGANVLTFGAGSRLTVL.

The chain couples TRBV7-2 to TRBJ2-2, with TRBD2 matching 9 bases. The CDR3 is 16 residues long. V lost 5 bases to trimming and J lost 0 bases; unmatched junction nucleotides: 4. CDR1 and CDR2 from the germline V gene are SGHTA and FQGNSA. The CDR3: CASSTIAGANTGELFF. The DNA for the CDR3 is TGTGCCAGCAGCACCATAGCGGGGGCGAACACCGGGGAGCTGTTTTTT.

This clonotype showed up many times. The genes are TRBV4-1 and TRBJ1-1; 7 nucleotides align to TRBD1. Unmatched junction bases numbered 10, after V lost 7 bases and J lost 2 bases. The CDR3 covers 15 residues. Germline V CDR1 and CDR2: MGHRA, YSYEKL. The CDR3 bases are TGCGCCAGCACCTACGGAGGGACAGCAAACACTGAAGCTTTCTTT. Its protein is CASTYGGTANTEAFF.

This clonotype was observed at least ten times. This CDR3 reads CSLRLARDTQYF. CDR3 nucleotides: TGCAGCCTTAGGCTAGCCAGGGATACGCAGTATTTT. This sequence joins TRBV29-1 and TRBJ2-3, with a tentative D call TRBD2 (5 bases). Trimming took 8 bases from V and 6 from J, leaving 15 bases between them. The length of the CDR3 is 12 residues. Per germline, CDR1 SQVTM and CDR2 ANQGSEA.

The chain is built from TRBV20-1 and TRBJ2-1; TRBD2 agrees at 11 bases. Trimming removed 2 bases from V and 8 bases from J; junction bases left unmatched: 8. The CDR3 contains 15 residues. Germline lookup yields CDR1 DFQATT and CDR2 SNEGSKA (reference sequence). DNA for the CDR3: TGCAGTGCTAGACGACTAGCGGGACGTAACGATGAGCAGTTCTTC. Translated, it gives CSARRLAGRNDEQFF.

This clonotype was observed a few times. The rearrangement uses TRBV24-1 and TRBJ1-1, with TRBD1 as a possible D gene (6 bases). The V gene lost 2 bases and the J gene lost 1 base, with 10 bases spanning the gap. Germline values: CDR1 KGHDR, CDR2 SFDVKD. The CDR3 totals 15 residues. The CDR3 bases are TGTGCCACCAGTGATTCCCGGACAGCGAACACTGAAGCTTTCTTT. Translating gives CATSDSRTANTEAFF.

This clonotype was counted only a few times. This chain joins TRBV4-1 and TRBJ2-5; no clear D gene. The ends were cut back, 1 base at V and 2 bases at J, with 8 bases in the middle. The CDR3 covers 14 residues. Per the germline V gene, CDR1 is MGHRA and CDR2 is YSYEKL. CDR3: CASSQVDNQETQYF. DNA of the CDR3: TGCGCCAGCAGCCAAGTTGACAATCAAGAGACCCAGTACTTC.

This clonotype appeared a few times. The J gene is TRBJ2-2, the V gene TRBV20-1; D is uncertain. This CDR3 has 14 amino acids. The V gene lost 3 bases and the J gene lost 1 base, with 9 bases spanning the gap. Germline CDR1 and CDR2: DFQATT and SNEGSKA (reference sequence). CDR3 region: CSASGQQNTGELFF. The CDR3 DNA sequence: TGCAGTGCTAGCGGGCAACAGAACACCGGGGAGCTGTTTTTT.

A word on this clonotype: The junction differs from germline at one of its ends, possibly a read error. The chain joins TRBV12-3 or TRBV12-4 to TRBJ2-7; 7 nucleotides match TRBD1. The CDR3 loop spans 13 amino acids. CDR3 nucleotide sequence: TGTGCCAGCCGTTTGACAGGGACCTACGAGCAGTACTTC. Its translation is CASRLTGTYEQYF.

This chain uses TRBV24-1 with TRBJ1-3, with D unclear. From germline, CDR1 is KGHDR and CDR2 SFDVKD. The CDR3 has 14 residues. V dropped 3 bases and J dropped 2 bases, with 7 bases sitting between them. CDR3 bases: TGTGCCACCAGTGATCCAAGAACTGGAAACACCATATATTTT. Its protein is CATSDPRTGNTIYF.

The table lists this clonotype with a few counts. The chain recombines TRBV6-1 with TRBJ2-7, with 9 nucleotides matching TRBD1. Germline assignment: CDR1 MNHNS and CDR2 SASEGT. This CDR3 is built from 14 residues. V was pared by 6 bases and J by 2 bases, with 5 bases of the junction left unmatched. The CDR3 protein is CASRGGQGTYEQYF. CDR3 coding DNA: TGTGCCAGCAGGGGCGGACAGGGGACCTACGAGCAGTACTTC.

The J gene is TRBJ1-6, the V gene TRBV28, with 8 bases that match TRBD1. J was trimmed by 9 bases and V by 2 bases; bases with no gene match: 9. Looked up from germline, CDR1 is MDHEN and CDR2 is SYDVKM. The CDR3 is 16 residues long. The CDR3 is CASSLTPTGVSSPLHF. For the CDR3, the DNA is TGTGCCAGCAGTTTAACCCCGACAGGGGTTAGTTCACCCCTCCACTTT.